Each of the 32 T cell receptor beta chains below was sequenced from the same sample in a study of T cells in Graves' hyperthyroidism and ophthalmopathy. What was amplified from RNA transcripts were TCR beta CDR3 regions. The study used the HTBI primer set for a first-round RT-PCR of the TCR CDR3. TCRdb itself ran the multiplex PCR reads through MiXCR, one entry per CDR3 protein. The sample lists hundreds of thousands of distinct CDR3 sequences, about two fifths occurring once. The specimen was blood. These receptors were collected from a man aged 18 to 29 with Graves' hyperthyroidism.

This chain uses TRBV19 with TRBJ1-3, with D possibly TRBD1 on 5 matching bases. The CDR3 is made up of 17 amino acids. Trimming removed 7 bases at V and 2 bases at J, with 21 bases between. Germline assignment: CDR1 LNHDA and CDR2 SQIVND (reference sequence). The CDR3 DNA sequence: TGTGCCAGTACCTTGGGGATGCAGGGTCGCACTGGAAACACCATATATTTT. Translating gives CASTLGMQGRTGNTIYF.

V usage is TRBV5-1 and J usage is TRBJ2-2, with D tentatively TRBD2 (6 bases). Germline CDR1 is SGHRS and CDR2 is YFSETQ. Trimming cost V 1 base and J 2 bases, with 9 bases left between them. The CDR3 length is 15 residues. DNA for the CDR3: TGCGCCAGCAGCTTGTTTGCGGGAAACACCGGGGAGCTGTTTTTT. Residues: CASSLFAGNTGELFF.

This clonotype was detected many times. The V call is TRBV20-1, the J call TRBJ2-6; D is perhaps TRBD1 (6 bases). Germline assignment: CDR1 DFQATT and CDR2 SNEGSKA (reference sequence). The length of the CDR3 is 15 residues. Trimming took off 5 bases at V and 3 bases at J, with 14 bases between the two ends. CDR3 residues: CSALSQGRGANVLTF. CDR3 in DNA: TGCAGTGCTCTATCACAGGGACGTGGGGCCAACGTCCTGACTTTC.

This clonotype was seen at least ten times. The J gene is TRBJ2-7, the V gene TRBV9; tentatively, D is TRBD1 or TRBD2 (5 bases each). This CDR3 comprises 13 residues. The V gene lost 7 bases and the J gene lost 6 bases, with 17 bases spanning the gap. Germline loops: CDR1 SGDLS, CDR2 YYNGEE. The CDR3 here is CASGTGAQGEQYF. DNA of the CDR3: TGTGCCAGCGGAACCGGGGCACAAGGCGAGCAGTACTTC.

This rearrangement joins TRBV12-3 or TRBV12-4 to TRBJ1-5, with D tentatively TRBD1 (5 bases). The CDR3 spans 15 residues. V lost 0 bases, J lost 2 bases, and 8 bases lay in between. The CDR3 DNA reads TGTGCCAGCAGTTTAGCCCTACAGGGCAATCAGCCCCAGCATTTT. Translated, it gives CASSLALQGNQPQHF.

About this clonotype: An end of the junction does not agree with germline; a read error may underlie this. The genes are TRBV7-9 and TRBJ2-7; D possibly corresponds to TRBD1 (7 bases). Per the germline V gene, CDR1 is SEHNR and CDR2 is FQNEAQ (reference sequence). The CDR3 runs to 17 residues. This CDR3 reads CASSQAGGDRALQEQYF. Written as DNA, the CDR3 is TGCGCCAGCAGCCAAGCGGGTGGTGACAGGGCCCTCCAGGAGCAGTACTTC. Using reference TRBV7-9 and TRBJ2-7 for the parts outside the CDR3, the full variable domain is DTGVSQNPRHKITKRGQNVTFRCDPISEHNRLYWYRQTLGQGPEFLTYFQNEAQLEKSRLLSDRFSAERPKGSFSTLEIQRTEQGDSAMYLCASSQAGGDRALQEQYFGPGTRLTVT.

The rearrangement links TRBV7-9 to TRBJ1-5; 11 bases line up with TRBD1. This CDR3 is 16 amino acids long. V lost 5 bases, J lost 7 bases, and 10 bases stayed unmatched. In germline, CDR1 is SEHNR, CDR2 FQNEAQ (reference sequence). This chain's CDR3 is CASSPLGQGARQPQHF. The DNA of the CDR3 is TGTGCCAGCAGCCCACTCGGACAGGGGGCGAGACAGCCCCAGCATTTT.

The chain is built from TRBV7-9 and TRBJ2-7, with D possibly TRBD2 on 6 matching bases. The CDR3 consists of 16 residues. CDR1 SEHNR and CDR2 FQNEAQ come from the germline V gene (reference sequence). V was trimmed by 5 bases and J by 5 bases, leaving 22 bases between them. CDR3 bases: TGTGCCAGCAGCAGCTTTGCGGGAACCGGGGAGAACGAGCAGTACTTC. This translates into CASSSFAGTGENEQYF.

This clonotype came up a few times. The rearrangement links TRBV6-5 to TRBJ1-1; 9 bases fit TRBD1. V was clipped by 6 bases and J by 4 bases; unmatched bases: 6. Germline loops: CDR1 MNHEY, CDR2 SVGAGI. The CDR3 covers 14 residues. CDR3 region: CASRRGTGSTEAFF. CDR3 bases: TGTGCCAGCAGAAGGGGGACAGGGAGCACTGAAGCTTTCTTT.

This chain links TRBV12-3 or TRBV12-4 with TRBJ1-1, with D possibly matching TRBD1 (5 bases). The CDR3 totals 12 residues. V dropped 2 bases and J dropped 11 bases, with 12 bases sitting between them. CDR3 residues: CASSLMTHRAFF. As DNA, the CDR3 is TGTGCCAGCAGTTTAATGACCCACAGGGCTTTCTTT.

This clonotype came up many times. This chain connects TRBV20-1 to TRBJ1-2, with D tentatively TRBD1 (6 bases). In germline, CDR1 is DFQATT, CDR2 SNEGSKA (reference sequence). Trimming left V 6 bases short and J 0 bases short, with 17 bases between. CDR3 length equals 15 residues. In DNA form, the CDR3 reads TGCAGTGCCGAGTACGGGGACACAGCTAACTATGGCTACACCTTC. Translating it yields CSAEYGDTANYGYTF.

On this clonotype: The junction and the germline gene differ at one end; a read error may be behind it. The gene calls are TRBV10-3 and TRBJ2-5, with D possibly matching TRBD1 (5 bases). The CDR3 totals 13 residues. Germline V gives CDR1 ENHRY, CDR2 SYGVKD. CDR3: CASSLTQGETQYF. The CDR3 DNA reads TGTGCCAGCAGTTTAACCCAGGGAGAGACCCAGTACTTC.

This clonotype was observed a few times. The chain uses TRBV5-8 and TRBJ1-1; 7 bases are a match to TRBD1. CDR1 and CDR2 (germline): SGHTS, YDEGEE. J lost 1 base, V lost 5 bases, and 5 bases had no gene match. This CDR3 has 14 residues. This CDR3 reads CASRLGTANTEAFF. Here the CDR3 DNA reads TGTGCCAGCAGACTAGGGACAGCGAACACTGAAGCTTTCTTT.

This clonotype occurred a few times. This chain joins TRBV10-3 and TRBJ2-2; no clear D gene. The CDR3 loop spans 13 amino acids. Germline lookup yields CDR1 ENHRY and CDR2 SYGVKD. Trimming took 2 bases from V and 6 from J, leaving 7 bases between them. CDR3 sequence (DNA): TGTGCCATCAGTGAGAATAGCCCCGGGGAGCTGTTTTTT. It specifies CAISENSPGELFF.

The V call is TRBV5-6, the J call TRBJ2-5, with D perhaps TRBD2 (6 bases). In germline, CDR1 is SGHDT, CDR2 YYEEEE. Trimming removed 1 base at V and 4 bases at J, with 20 bases between. This CDR3 has 17 residues. The CDR3 bases are TGTGCCAGCAGCTTGTTTCAGGGAGGAAACCCACCAGAGACCCAGTACTTC. Amino acid sequence: CASSLFQGGNPPETQYF.

This clonotype was detected many times. For the CDR3, the DNA is TGTGCCAGCAGCTTAGTAAGGACGCCGGACGAGCAGTACTTC. Its translation is CASSLVRTPDEQYF. V gene TRBV7-8 combines with J gene TRBJ2-7; the D is unclear. Per germline, CDR1 SGHVS and CDR2 FQNEAQ. This CDR3 is 14 amino acids long. Deletions cut 1 base from V and 5 bases from J, with 12 bases between.

DNA for the CDR3: TGTGCCTGGAGTACGAGGACTTCGAGCTCCTATAATTCACCCCTCCACTTT. Protein product: CAWSTRTSSSYNSPLHF. The chain recombines TRBV25-1 with TRBJ1-6; D is ambiguous. There are 17 residues in the CDR3. Germline V gene sequence: CDR1 MGHDK, CDR2 SYGVNS. Trimming pared 11 bases from V and 0 bases from J, leaving 20 bases between.

The chain carries TRBV6-1 and TRBJ1-5; D not resolved. Trimming cost V 3 bases and J 7 bases, with 10 bases left between them. CDR1 MNHNS and CDR2 SASEGT come from the germline V gene. CDR3 length: 13 amino acids. CDR3: CASSELREQPQHF. The CDR3 nucleotides read TGTGCCAGCAGTGAGTTACGTGAGCAGCCCCAGCATTTT.

This clonotype was seen many times. The gene calls are TRBV7-9 and TRBJ2-5; 10 nucleotides match TRBD2. Looked up from germline, CDR1 is SEHNR and CDR2 is FQNEAQ (reference sequence). This CDR3 contains 14 residues. The ends lost 5 bases at V and 2 bases at J; junction bases unmatched: 2. The CDR3 nucleotides are TGTGCCAGCAGCCCTAGCGGGGGTCAAGAGACCCAGTACTTC. Translation: CASSPSGGQETQYF.

A remark on this clonotype: A read error may explain this, as a much larger clone is one base away. This chain joins TRBV20-1 and TRBJ1-2, with a weak D call TRBD1 (5 bases). Germline CDR1 DFQATT, CDR2 SNEGSKA (reference sequence). The CDR3 is 13 residues long. In DNA, the CDR3 is TGCAGTGCTGGAGATGCACAGGCTCCGCGATACACCTTC. Its translation is CSAGDAQAPRYTF.

The chain has TRBV20-1 and TRBJ1-4, with TRBD1 identical over 9 bases. This CDR3 has 14 amino acids. CDR1 and CDR2 from the germline V gene are DFQATT and SNEGSKA (reference sequence). V lost 5 bases to trimming and J lost 6 bases; unmatched junction nucleotides: 7. The CDR3 loop reads CSAATGGRYEKLFF. The CDR3 DNA is TGCAGTGCTGCGACAGGGGGTCGGTATGAAAAACTGTTTTTT.

V usage is TRBV12-3 or TRBV12-4 and J usage is TRBJ1-5, with TRBD1 matching over 7 bases. The CDR3 extends over 18 amino acids. J was trimmed by 1 base and V by 3 bases; bases with no gene match: 12. This CDR3 reads CASSFYIEGARSNQPQHF. The DNA of the CDR3 is TGTGCCAGCAGTTTTTACATAGAGGGGGCAAGGAGCAATCAGCCCCAGCATTTT.

This clonotype came up once. The chain employs TRBV9 and TRBJ1-2; D unresolved. This CDR3 comprises 12 residues. V lost 3 bases and J lost 5, with 8 bases in between. Germline CDR1 SGDLS, CDR2 YYNGEE. The CDR3 DNA reads TGTGCCAGCAGCGCGTCCCAATATGGCTACACCTTC. This encodes CASSASQYGYTF.

This clonotype has a handful of counts. The J gene is TRBJ1-1, the V gene TRBV19; unclear D gene. This CDR3 region has 13 residues. Germline V gene lookup returns CDR1 LNHDA and CDR2 SQIVND (reference sequence). V gave up 10 bases and J gave up 0 bases, with 12 bases separating them. CDR3: CATADLLNTEAFF. The CDR3 nucleotides read TGTGCCACCGCGGACCTCTTGAACACTGAAGCTTTCTTT.

V usage is TRBV5-6 and J usage is TRBJ2-7; D may be TRBD1 (5 bases). Germline V gives CDR1 SGHDT, CDR2 YYEEEE. V lost 1 base and J 4 bases, leaving 15 bases between the germline ends. The CDR3 is made up of 15 amino acids. CDR3 sequence (DNA): TGTGCCAGCAGCTTGCAGGCAGGGTGGAATTACGAGCAGTACTTC. Its protein is CASSLQAGWNYEQYF.

As regards this clonotype: In this CDR3 the conserved last residue, phenylalanine or tryptophan, is missing, so a read error is likely. V gene TRBV9 combines with J gene TRBJ1-1; D not resolved. The CDR3 length is 13 residues. V lost 2 bases and J lost 4, with 9 bases in between. Germline V gene sequence: CDR1 SGDLS, CDR2 YYNGEE. CDR3 sequence reads: CASSVGGSTEAFL. CDR3 bases: TGTGCCAGCAGCGTTGGTGGGAGCACTGAAGCTTTCCTT.

The chain recombines TRBV5-1 with TRBJ1-4; D gene unclear. Germline lookup yields CDR1 SGHRS and CDR2 YFSETQ. The CDR3 runs to 13 residues. V was cut by 4 bases and J by 8 bases, with 12 bases left in between. CDR3: CASSLADGEKLFF. The CDR3 region has the DNA TGCGCCAGCAGCCTGGCGGACGGGGAAAAACTGTTTTTT.

The chain recombines TRBV4-1 with TRBJ2-7; D could derive from TRBD1 or TRBD2 (5 bases each). The germline V gene encodes CDR1 MGHRA and CDR2 YSYEKL. The CDR3 runs 14 residues. V was pared by 4 bases and J by 4 bases, with 14 bases between. In DNA, the CDR3 is TGCGCCAGCAGCCCAGGGTCAGAGGGTTACGAGCAGTACTTC. Its translation: CASSPGSEGYEQYF.

This chain uses TRBV2 with TRBJ2-7; 11 bases are a match to TRBD1. Trimming took 8 bases from V and 6 from J; bases not matched to a gene: 6. The CDR3 is 13 residues long. Germline CDR1 reads SNHLY; CDR2 reads FYNNEI. The CDR3 DNA reads TGTGCCAGCGCCGACGGGACAGGGGGCGAGCAGTACTTC. This sequence encodes CASADGTGGEQYF. Together with reference TRBV2 and TRBJ2-7, the CDR3 gives the full variable domain: EPEVTQTPSHQVTQMGQEVILRCVPISNHLYFYWYRQILGQKVEFLVSFYNNEISEKSEIFDDQFSVERPDGSNFTLKIRSTKLEDSAMYFCASADGTGGEQYFGPGTRLTVT.

The CDR3 spells CASSLTRGGGGETQYF. The CDR3 DNA reads TGTGCCAGCAGCCTAACGAGGGGGGGAGGAGGAGAGACCCAGTACTTC. This chain joins TRBV7-9 and TRBJ2-5, with D possibly matching TRBD2 (7 bases). The V gene lost 5 bases and the J gene lost 4 bases, with 20 bases spanning the gap. CDR1 is SEHNR and CDR2 is FQNEAQ in the germline V gene (reference sequence). This CDR3 comprises 16 residues.

This clonotype was picked up many times. The V gene is TRBV24-1, the J gene TRBJ1-2; no reliable D call. Germline CDR1 is KGHDR and CDR2 is SFDVKD. CDR3 size: 11 residues. V was pared by 3 bases and J by 4 bases, with 2 bases between. The CDR3: CATSDRYGYTF. The CDR3 region has the DNA TGTGCCACCAGTGATCGCTATGGCTACACCTTC.

A remark on this clonotype: This may arise from a read error, as a much more abundant clone is one base away. The chain uses TRBV2 and TRBJ1-2, with D tentatively TRBD1 (5 bases). Germline V gene data show CDR1 as SNHLY and CDR2 as FYNNEI. Trimming left V 6 bases short and J 12 bases short, with 14 bases between. CDR3 length equals 11 residues. CDR3 loop: CASRSPWGHTF. The CDR3 coding sequence is TGTGCCAGCAGATCTCCTTGGGGCCACACCTTC. Together with reference TRBV2 and TRBJ1-2, the CDR3 gives the full variable domain: EPEVTQTPSHQVTQMGQEVILRCVPISNHLYFYWYRQILGQKVEFLVSFYNNEISEKSEIFDDQFSVERPDGSNFTLKIRSTKLEDSAMYFCASRSPWGHTFGSGTRLTVV.